One sample yielded the 11 T cell receptor beta chains listed below, sequenced in a study of regulatory T cells in long-lasting Graves disease (dated by TCRdb to the early 2020s). Reading the label with the study, this specimen's time point is: newly diagnosed GD, antithyroid drugs for less than 3 months. RNA was extracted from PBMCs in TRIzol for both TCR sequencing and RNA sequencing. Library prep was done by multiplex PCR. Sequencing instrument: Illumina HiSeq 4000. iRepertoire HTBI primers and Arm-PCR amplification of CDR3 regions were used to construct TCR beta libraries. TCRdb trimmed public reads at Q25 via fastp, called clones via MiXCR and kept in-frame beta chains. Entries are consolidated by CDR3 protein sequence, retaining the most common genes and DNA. Across this sample there are under 450,000 distinct CDR3 sequences, with approximately 12% seen only once. The ten largest clonotypes hold 18% of the sample.

These sequences were also reported in another study, on T cells in Graves' hyperthyroidism and ophthalmopathy.

The specimen was peripheral blood mononuclear cells (PBMCs), collected at new diagnosis, from a patient treated with antithyroid drugs. The receptors were sampled from a woman between 18 and 30 years old with Graves disease. Donor details come from another sample of the same person, matched by shared clones.

This clonotype has a count of ten or more. The chain links TRBV28 to TRBJ2-7, with 8 bases lining up with TRBD2. This CDR3 has 14 amino acids. In germline, CDR1 is MDHEN, CDR2 SYDVKM. V shed 7 bases and J 3 bases; nucleotides not matched to a gene: 8. In nucleotides, the CDR3 is TGTGCCAGCACTCTAAGCGGGAGAGGCTACGAGCAGTACTTC. Protein product: CASTLSGRGYEQYF. Complete variable domain (other parts from reference TRBV28 and TRBJ2-7): DVKVTQSSRYLVKRTGEKVFLECVQDMDHENMFWYRQDPGLGLRLIYFSYDVKMKEKGDIPEGYSVSREKKERFSLILESASTNQTSMYLCASTLSGRGYEQYFGPGTRLTVT.

V usage is TRBV11-2 and J usage is TRBJ1-2; D perhaps matches TRBD1 (5 bases). This CDR3 is 15 amino acids long. CDR1 and CDR2 from the germline V gene are SGHAT and FQNNGV. V lost 0 bases to trimming and J lost 5 bases, with 13 bases between them. The CDR3 DNA sequence: TGTGCCAGCAGCTTAGATGGGGCCGCATATTATGGCTACACCTTC. Encoded protein: CASSLDGAAYYGYTF.

In this sample, this clonotype turned up a few times. The V gene is TRBV15, the J gene TRBJ2-1, with TRBD1 identical over 10 bases. V was pared by 1 base and J by 5 bases, with 5 bases of the junction left unmatched. The CDR3 runs 16 residues. Germline V gene lookup returns CDR1 LNHNV and CDR2 YYDKDF (reference sequence). The CDR3 nucleotides read TGTGCCACCAGCAGAGGGAGGGACAGGGGCCACAATGAGCAGTTCTTC. It encodes CATSRGRDRGHNEQFF. Filled out from reference TRBV15 and TRBJ2-1, the complete variable domain reads DAMVIQNPRYQVTQFGKPVTLSCSQTLNHNVMYWYQQKSSQAPKLLFHYYDKDFNNEADTPDNFQSRRPNTSFCFLDIRSPGLGDTAMYLCATSRGRDRGHNEQFFGPGTRLTVL.

This clonotype was counted at least ten times. The J gene is TRBJ2-7, the V gene TRBV7-2, with unresolved D. Looked up from germline, CDR1 is SGHTA and CDR2 is FQGNSA. The CDR3 extends over 13 amino acids. Trimming took 6 bases from V and 0 from J, leaving 9 bases between them. The CDR3 nucleotides read TGTGCCAGCAGTCCGTCGAGCTCCTACGAGCAGTACGTC. Translated, it gives CASSPSSSYEQYV.

This rearrangement joins TRBV19 to TRBJ2-5; D is unresolved. The CDR3 loop spans 13 amino acids. V was trimmed by 3 bases and J by 2 bases, leaving 7 bases between them. Per germline, CDR1 LNHDA and CDR2 SQIVND (reference sequence). CDR3 in amino acids: CASSISVQETQYF. The CDR3 coding sequence is TGTGCCAGTAGTATCTCGGTACAAGAGACCCAGTACTTC.

Regarding this clonotype: A much bigger clone sits one base away, suggesting this may be a read error. This chain uses TRBV6-2 or TRBV6-3 with TRBJ2-7, with D possibly being TRBD2 (6 bases). Per germline, CDR1 MNHEY and CDR2 SVGEGT. This CDR3 contains 13 residues. V was cut by 10 bases and J by 4 bases, with 17 bases left in between. The CDR3 DNA follows: TGTGCCACGGAGGGATGGATAGGGTACGAGCAGTACTTC. It specifies CATEGWIGYEQYF.

This clonotype was recorded a few times. The DNA of the CDR3 is TGTGCCAGCAGAGAGCCAGGGAAAGCTTTCTTT. Translation gives CASREPGKAFF. V is TRBV6-1 and J is TRBJ1-1, with a weak D call TRBD1 (5 bases). Trimming left V 6 bases short and J 9 bases short, with 11 bases between. The germline gives CDR1 MNHNS, CDR2 SASEGT. The CDR3 totals 11 residues.

The chain combines TRBV19 with TRBJ1-1; no definite D call. V lost 8 bases, J lost 0 bases, and 10 bases lay in between. Germline V lookup: CDR1 LNHDA, CDR2 SQIVND (reference sequence). The CDR3 has 13 residues. CDR3 sequence reads: CASRNPLNTEAFF. The CDR3, as DNA: TGTGCCAGTCGCAACCCCCTGAACACTGAAGCTTTCTTT.

There are many counts of this clonotype. The V call is TRBV5-5, the J call TRBJ1-2; TRBD1 is a possible D gene (5 bases). CDR1 and CDR2 (germline): SGHKS, YYEKEE (reference sequence). The ends were cut back, 2 bases at V and 4 bases at J, with 12 bases in the middle. This CDR3 is built from 14 residues. The CDR3 is CASSFKTVLYGYTF. The CDR3 DNA follows: TGTGCCAGCAGCTTTAAGACAGTACTCTATGGCTACACCTTC.

This clonotype was picked up many times. The chain carries TRBV7-9 and TRBJ2-3; 14 nucleotides line up with TRBD2. Trimming cost V 5 bases and J 1 base; bases outside gene matches: 8. The germline V gene has CDR1 SEHNR and CDR2 FQNEAQ (reference sequence). There are 18 residues in the CDR3. The DNA of the CDR3 is TGTGCCAGCAGCCTGGGACTAGCGGGAGAGGTGGGCACAGATACGCAGTATTTT. Translated: CASSLGLAGEVGTDTQYF.

Concerning this clonotype: A clone one base away is much larger, so this may be a read error. The genes are TRBV6-1 and TRBJ1-2; D is uncertain. Per germline, CDR1 MNHNS and CDR2 SASEGT. The CDR3 runs 14 residues. CDR3 bases: TGTGCCGGCAGCCTACTACACCCTAACTATGGCTACACCTTC. It encodes CAGSLLHPNYGYTF.